The 2 T cell receptor beta chains listed next were all sequenced from one sample in a study of blood T cell repertoires in COVID-19. Sequencing was performed with immunoSEQ multiplex PCR; in TCRdb, only in-frame clones are kept and a portion is missing. The sample has 120,000 to 150,000 clones; 88% are singletons. The sample comprised peripheral blood. These receptor sequences come from a human donor in a cohort sampled during active COVID-19.

The V and J genes are TRBV5-1 and TRBJ1-1; D perhaps matches TRBD1 (6 bases). Germline V gene sequence: CDR1 SGHRS, CDR2 YFSETQ. The CDR3 extends over 16 amino acids. Trimming left V 4 bases short and J 3 bases short, with 19 bases between. The CDR3 bases are TGCGCCAGCAGCGCGGCGACAGGATTTGCGGACACTGAAGCTTTCTTT. Amino acid sequence: CASSAATGFADTEAFF. The full variable domain, with the rest looked up from reference TRBV5-1 and TRBJ1-1, is KAGVTQTPRYLIKTRGQQVTLSCSPISGHRSVSWYQQTPGQGLQFLFEYFSETQRNKGNFPGRFSGRQFSNSRSEMNVSTLELGDSALYLCASSAATGFADTEAFFGQGTRLTVV.

The V gene is TRBV5-6, the J gene TRBJ1-6, with D hard to call. V was cut by 2 bases and J by 6 bases, with 12 bases left in between. Per the germline V gene, CDR1 is SGHDT and CDR2 is YYEEEE. CDR3 length: 15 amino acids. Written as DNA, the CDR3 is TGTGCCAGCAGCTTCGGCAGGAACCTTAATTCACCCCTCCACTTT. This translates into CASSFGRNLNSPLHF. The full variable domain, completed using reference TRBV5-6 and TRBJ1-6, is DAGVTQSPTHLIKTRGQQVTLRCSPKSGHDTVSWYQQALGQGPQFIFQYYEEEERQRGNFPDRFSGHQFPNYSSELNVNALLLGDSALYLCASSFGRNLNSPLHFGNGTRLTVT.